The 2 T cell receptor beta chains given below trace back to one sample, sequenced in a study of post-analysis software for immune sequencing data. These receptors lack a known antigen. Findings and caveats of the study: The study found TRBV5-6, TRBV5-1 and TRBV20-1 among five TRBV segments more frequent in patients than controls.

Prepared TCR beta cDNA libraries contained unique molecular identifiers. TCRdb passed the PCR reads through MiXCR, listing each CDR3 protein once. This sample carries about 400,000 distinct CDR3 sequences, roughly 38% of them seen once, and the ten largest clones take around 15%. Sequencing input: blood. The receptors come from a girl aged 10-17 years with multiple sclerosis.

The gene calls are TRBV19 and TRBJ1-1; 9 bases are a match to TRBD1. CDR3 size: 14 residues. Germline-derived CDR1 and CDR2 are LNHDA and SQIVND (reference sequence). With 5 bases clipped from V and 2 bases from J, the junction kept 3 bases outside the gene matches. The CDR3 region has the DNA TGTGCCAGTAGTGCGGACAGGGGAAACACTGAAGCTTTCTTT. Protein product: CASSADRGNTEAFF.

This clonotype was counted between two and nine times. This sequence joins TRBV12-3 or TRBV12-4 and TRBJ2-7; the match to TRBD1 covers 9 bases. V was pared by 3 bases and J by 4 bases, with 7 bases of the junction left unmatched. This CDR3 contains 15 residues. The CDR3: CASSFVDRGAYEQYF. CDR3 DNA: TGTGCCAGCAGTTTTGTGGACAGGGGTGCATACGAGCAGTACTTC.